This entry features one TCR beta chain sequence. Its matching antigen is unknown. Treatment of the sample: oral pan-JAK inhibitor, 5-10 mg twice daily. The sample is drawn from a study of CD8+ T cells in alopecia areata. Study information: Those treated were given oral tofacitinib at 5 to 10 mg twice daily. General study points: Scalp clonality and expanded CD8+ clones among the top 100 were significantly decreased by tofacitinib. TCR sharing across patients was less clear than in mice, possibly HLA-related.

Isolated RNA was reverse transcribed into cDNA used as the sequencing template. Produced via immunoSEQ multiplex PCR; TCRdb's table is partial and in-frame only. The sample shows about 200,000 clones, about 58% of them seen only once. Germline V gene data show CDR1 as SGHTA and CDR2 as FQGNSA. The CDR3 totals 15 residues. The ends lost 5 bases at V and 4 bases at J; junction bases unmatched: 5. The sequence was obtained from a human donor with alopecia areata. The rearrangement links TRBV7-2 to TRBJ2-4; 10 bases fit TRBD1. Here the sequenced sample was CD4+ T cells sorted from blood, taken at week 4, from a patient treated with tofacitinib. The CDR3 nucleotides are TGTGCCAGCAGCCGACGACAGGGGGCGAAAAACATTCAGTACTTC. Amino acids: CASSRRQGAKNIQYF. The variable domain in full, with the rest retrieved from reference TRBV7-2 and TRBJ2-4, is GAGVSQSPSNKVTEKGKDVELRCDPISGHTALYWYRQSLGQGLEFLIYFQGNSAPDKSGLPSDRFSAERTGGSVSTLTIQRTQQEDSAVYLCASSRRQGAKNIQYFGAGTRLSVL.